Listed below are T cell receptor beta chains from one sample, sequenced in a study of blood T cell repertoires in COVID-19. Repertoires were generated with immunoSEQ multiplex PCR, while TCRdb's copy carries only in-frame clones and drops some. The sample contains tens of thousands of clones, approximately 80% of which appear only once. The sample taken for sequencing was peripheral blood. The receptors stem from a human donor with active or convalescent COVID-19. The donor label of this sample is uncertain. Both conserved end residues are part of each CDR3. D genes are given only for firm matches. Clone size is not always given. Where it is, it says once, few, many or a class for expanded clones.

once	TRBV19	TRBJ1-1	TRBD1	TGTGCCAGTGCCGGGACAGGCAGGGGGTCGGAGTTTCACACTGAAGCTTTCTTT	CASAGTGRGSEFHTEAFF
-	TRBV4-3	TRBJ2-4	TRBD1	TGCGCCAGCAGCCTCTCGTACAGGGGAACGGCCAAAAACATTCAGTACTTC	CASSLSYRGTAKNIQYF
-	TRBV6-2/TRBV6-3	TRBJ1-5	-	TGTGCCAGCAGTTACCAGGGGACGAGTCAGCCCCAGCATTTT	CASSYQGTSQPQHF
once	TRBV3-1/TRBV3-2	TRBJ2-6	-	TGTGCCAGCAGCCCCCGTAGCTCTGGGGCCAACGTCCTGACTTTC	CASSPRSSGANVLTF
-	TRBV18	TRBJ1-2	TRBD1	TGTGCCAGCTCACCGGACAGGGGCTATGGCTACACCTTC	CASSPDRGYGYTF
-	TRBV30	TRBJ2-5	-	TGTGCCTGGAGCGTGGGCCAGGGGATCTGGGAGACCCAGTACTTC	CAWSVGQGIWETQYF
-	TRBV15	TRBJ2-7	TRBD2	TGTGCCACCAGGAGCGGGGCCTACGAGCAGTACTTC	CATRSGAYEQYF
few	TRBV19	TRBJ1-5	-	TGTGCCAGTAGTCTCCTTAATCAGCCCCAGCATTTT	CASSLLNQPQHF
-	TRBV11-2	TRBJ1-6	-	TGTGCCAGCAGCTTAGCTCGAACAGGGAGTAGGGACCCTTCACCCCTCCACTTT	CASSLARTGSRDPSPLHF
-	TRBV2	TRBJ1-1	-	TGTGCCAGCACCCCCGCAGGTAACATGAACACTGAAGCTTTCTTT	CASTPAGNMNTEAFF